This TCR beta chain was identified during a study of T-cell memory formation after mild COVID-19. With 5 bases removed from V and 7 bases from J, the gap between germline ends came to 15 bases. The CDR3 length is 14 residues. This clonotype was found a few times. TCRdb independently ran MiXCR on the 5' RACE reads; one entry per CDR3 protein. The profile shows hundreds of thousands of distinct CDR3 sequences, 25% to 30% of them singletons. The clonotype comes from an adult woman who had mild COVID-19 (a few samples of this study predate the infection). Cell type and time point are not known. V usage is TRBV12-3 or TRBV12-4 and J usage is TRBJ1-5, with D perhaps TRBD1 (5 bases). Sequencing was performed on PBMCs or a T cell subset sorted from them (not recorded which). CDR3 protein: CASSPGGEAQPQHF. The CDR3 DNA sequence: TGTGCCAGCAGTCCAGGAGGGGAAGCCCAGCCCCAGCATTTT.